These T cell receptor beta chains were read from a single sample in a study of cytomegalovirus exposure and HLA in healthy donors. Assay used: immunoSEQ multiplex PCR; TCRdb lists only in-frame clones, some missing. In the table there are 160,000 or so clones, over 70% of which are singletons. Sequenced: PBMCs. All receptors derive from a woman between 50 and 59 years old in good health and CMV-seronegative. The CDR3 runs from the conserved cysteine through the conserved F or W. D genes are given only for firm matches. A clone size is listed for some rows: how often the clone was seen (once, few, many), or a class if it is expanded.

j_call clone_size v_call d_call cdr3_nt cdr3_aa
TRBJ2-5 . TRBV9 TRBD2 TGTGCCAGCAGCGAGAGGGGACTAGAAGAGACCCAGTACTTC CASSERGLEETQYF
TRBJ1-1 . TRBV6-1 . TGTGCCAGCAGCCATCATCAGGGTACGAACACTGAAGCTTTCTTT CASSHHQGTNTEAFF
TRBJ2-3 . TRBV7-2 . TGTGCCAGCAGCTTAGTTCGTTCGGGAACCACTACGCAGTATTTT CASSLVRSGTTTQYF
TRBJ2-3 once TRBV29-1 TRBD2 TGCAGCGTTGGACCCCCTGGCGGGAGGGGCACAGATACGCAGTATTTT CSVGPPGGRGTDTQYF
TRBJ2-1 . TRBV19 . TGTGCCAGTAGTTCAGGGAATGAGCAGTTCTTC CASSSGNEQFF
TRBJ2-2 . TRBV6-5 TRBD1 TGTGCCAGCAGTAACAGGGGAACCGGGGAGCTGTTTTTT CASSNRGTGELFF
TRBJ1-5 . TRBV18 . TGTGCCAGCTCCTTCGCAGGGCAGGATCAGCCCCAGCATTTT CASSFAGQDQPQHF
TRBJ1-5 once TRBV2 TRBD1 TGTGCCAGCAGTACCCGACGGGACAGCCCATCCAATCAGCCCCAGCATTTT CASSTRRDSPSNQPQHF
TRBJ1-2 . TRBV9 . TGTGCCAGCAGCGTCCTGTCAGACTCCCTCGGTGGCTACACCTTC CASSVLSDSLGGYTF
TRBJ2-2 . TRBV27 . TGTGCCAGCAGTCCAAACACCGGGGAGCTGTTTTTT CASSPNTGELFF
TRBJ1-5 . TRBV27 . TGTGCCAGCAGTTTATCGTGGCAGGGGCGGAATCAGCCCCAGCATTTT CASSLSWQGRNQPQHF
TRBJ1-1 . TRBV18 . TGTGCCAGCTCACCCCGGGACTCCCTTGGCACTGAAGCTTTCTTT CASSPRDSLGTEAFF
TRBJ2-2 few TRBV5-1 TRBD2 TGCGCCAGCAGCCCCCGGACTAGCGTTTTGGGGGACACCGGGGAGCTGTTTTTT CASSPRTSVLGDTGELFF